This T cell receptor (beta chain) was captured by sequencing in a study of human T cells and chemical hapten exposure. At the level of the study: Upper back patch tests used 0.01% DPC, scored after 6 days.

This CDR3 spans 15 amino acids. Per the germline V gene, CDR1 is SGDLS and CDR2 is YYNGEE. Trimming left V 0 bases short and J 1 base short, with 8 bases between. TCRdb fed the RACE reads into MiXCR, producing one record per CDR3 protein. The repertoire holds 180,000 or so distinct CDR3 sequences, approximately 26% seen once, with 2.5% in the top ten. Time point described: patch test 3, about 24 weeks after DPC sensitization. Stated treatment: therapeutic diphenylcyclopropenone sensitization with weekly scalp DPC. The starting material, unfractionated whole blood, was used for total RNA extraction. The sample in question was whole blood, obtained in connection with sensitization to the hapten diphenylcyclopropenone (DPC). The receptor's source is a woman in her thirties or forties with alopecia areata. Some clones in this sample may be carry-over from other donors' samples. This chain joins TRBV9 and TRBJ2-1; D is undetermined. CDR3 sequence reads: CASSVEDQSYNEQFF. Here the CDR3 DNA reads TGTGCCAGCAGCGTAGAGGACCAATCCTACAATGAGCAGTTCTTC.